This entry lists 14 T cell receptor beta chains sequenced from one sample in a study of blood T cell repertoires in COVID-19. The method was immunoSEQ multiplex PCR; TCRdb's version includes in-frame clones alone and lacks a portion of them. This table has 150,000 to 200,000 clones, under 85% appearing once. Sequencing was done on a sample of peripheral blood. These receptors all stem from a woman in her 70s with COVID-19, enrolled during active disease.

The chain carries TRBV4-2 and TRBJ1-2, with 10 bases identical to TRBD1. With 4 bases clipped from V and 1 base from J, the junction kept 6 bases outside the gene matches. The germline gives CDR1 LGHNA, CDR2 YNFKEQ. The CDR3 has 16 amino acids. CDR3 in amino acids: CASSRQGTGVNYGYTF. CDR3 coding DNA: TGTGCCAGCAGCCGCCAAGGGACAGGGGTTAACTATGGCTACACCTTC.

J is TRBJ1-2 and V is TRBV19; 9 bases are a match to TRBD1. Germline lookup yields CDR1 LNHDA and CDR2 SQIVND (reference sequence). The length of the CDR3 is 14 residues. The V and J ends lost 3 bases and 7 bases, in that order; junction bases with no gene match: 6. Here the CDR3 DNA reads TGTGCCAGTAGTATCCCAGGGACAGGGCCTGGCTACACCTTC. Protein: CASSIPGTGPGYTF.

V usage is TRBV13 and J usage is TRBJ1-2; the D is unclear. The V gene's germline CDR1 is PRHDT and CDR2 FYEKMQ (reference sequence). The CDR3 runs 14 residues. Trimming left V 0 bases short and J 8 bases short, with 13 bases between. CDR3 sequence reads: CASSLGPDFWGYTF. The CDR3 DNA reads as TGTGCCAGCAGCTTAGGCCCGGACTTTTGGGGCTACACCTTC.

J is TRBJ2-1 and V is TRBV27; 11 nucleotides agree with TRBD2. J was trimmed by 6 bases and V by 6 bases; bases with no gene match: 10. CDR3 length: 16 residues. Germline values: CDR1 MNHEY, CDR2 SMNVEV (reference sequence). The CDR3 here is CASRDGLAGGLNEQFF. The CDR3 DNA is TGTGCCAGCAGGGACGGCCTAGCGGGAGGCCTCAATGAGCAGTTCTTC.

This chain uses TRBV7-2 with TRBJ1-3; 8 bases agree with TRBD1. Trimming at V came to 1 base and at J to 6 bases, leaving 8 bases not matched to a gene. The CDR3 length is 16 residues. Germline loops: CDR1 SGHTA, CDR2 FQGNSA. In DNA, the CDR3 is TGTGCCAGCAGCTTAGGGCGGACAGGGATTGAAAACACCATATATTTT. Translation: CASSLGRTGIENTIYF. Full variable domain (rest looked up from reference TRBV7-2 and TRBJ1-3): GAGVSQSPSNKVTEKGKDVELRCDPISGHTALYWYRQSLGQGLEFLIYFQGNSAPDKSGLPSDRFSAERTGGSVSTLTIQRTQQEDSAVYLCASSLGRTGIENTIYFGEGSWLTVV.

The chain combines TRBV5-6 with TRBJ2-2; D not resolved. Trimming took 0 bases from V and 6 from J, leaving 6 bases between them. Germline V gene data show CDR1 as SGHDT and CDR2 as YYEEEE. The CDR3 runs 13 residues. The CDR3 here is CASSLVEAGELFF. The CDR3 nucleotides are TGTGCCAGCAGCTTGGTAGAGGCCGGGGAGCTGTTTTTT.

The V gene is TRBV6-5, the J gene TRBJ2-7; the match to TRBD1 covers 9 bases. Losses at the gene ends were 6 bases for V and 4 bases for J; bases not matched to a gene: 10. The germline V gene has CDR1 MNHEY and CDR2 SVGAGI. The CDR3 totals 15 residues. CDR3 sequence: CASSWGGTGSYEQYF. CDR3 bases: TGTGCCAGCAGCTGGGGGGGGACAGGGTCGTACGAGCAGTACTTC.

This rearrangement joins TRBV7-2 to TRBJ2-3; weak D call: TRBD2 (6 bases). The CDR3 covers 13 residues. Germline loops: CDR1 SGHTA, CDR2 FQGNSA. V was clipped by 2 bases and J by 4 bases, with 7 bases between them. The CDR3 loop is CASSLRRADTQYF. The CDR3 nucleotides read TGTGCCAGCAGCTTACGGAGGGCAGATACGCAGTATTTT.

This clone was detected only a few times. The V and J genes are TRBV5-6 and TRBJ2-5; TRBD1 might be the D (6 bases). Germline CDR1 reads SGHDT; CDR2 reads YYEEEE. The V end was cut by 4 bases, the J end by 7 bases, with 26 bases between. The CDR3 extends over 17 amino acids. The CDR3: CASSPPQGRGFGRTQYF. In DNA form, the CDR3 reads TGTGCCAGCAGCCCTCCACAGGGTAGAGGATTTGGGAGGACCCAGTACTTC.

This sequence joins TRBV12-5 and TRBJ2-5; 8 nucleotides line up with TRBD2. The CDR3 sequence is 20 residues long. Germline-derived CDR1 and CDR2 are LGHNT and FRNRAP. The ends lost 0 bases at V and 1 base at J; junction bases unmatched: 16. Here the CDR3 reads CASGLVPPSQSGSGQETQYF. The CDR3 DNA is TGTGCTAGTGGTTTGGTGCCCCCCTCCCAGAGCGGGAGTGGCCAAGAGACCCAGTACTTC.

The CDR3 is CASSALTPSGVLAKNIQYF. The CDR3 DNA follows: TGTGCCAGCAGTGCCCTGACCCCTAGCGGGGTTCTAGCCAAAAACATTCAGTACTTC. V and J are TRBV6-1 and TRBJ2-4; TRBD2 matches at 9 bases. The germline gives CDR1 MNHNS, CDR2 SASEGT. Trimming cost V 4 bases and J 0 bases; bases outside gene matches: 13. This CDR3 is built from 19 residues.

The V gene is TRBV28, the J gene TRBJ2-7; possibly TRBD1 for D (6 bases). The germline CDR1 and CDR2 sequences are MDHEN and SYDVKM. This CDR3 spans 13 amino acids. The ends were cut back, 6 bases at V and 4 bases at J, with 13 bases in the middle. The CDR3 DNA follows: TGTGCCAGCAGACCGACAGGATTGTACGAGCAGTACTTC. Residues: CASRPTGLYEQYF.

CDR3 coding DNA: TGTGCCAGCACTTCTGGGAGGTCCCACGAGCAGTACTTC. Amino acid sequence: CASTSGRSHEQYF. The V call is TRBV28, the J call TRBJ2-7; a possible D gene is TRBD2 (6 bases). Germline CDR1 and CDR2: MDHEN and SYDVKM. This CDR3 is 13 amino acids long. V lost 7 bases to trimming and J lost 5 bases, with 15 bases between them.

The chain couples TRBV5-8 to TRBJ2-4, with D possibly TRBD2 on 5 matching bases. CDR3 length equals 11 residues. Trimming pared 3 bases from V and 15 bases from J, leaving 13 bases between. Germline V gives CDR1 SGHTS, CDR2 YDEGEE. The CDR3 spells CASSYPTTWYF. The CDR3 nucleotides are TGTGCCAGCAGCTACCCGACTACGTGGTACTTC.